These 18 T cell receptor beta chains originate from one sample sequenced in a study of blood T cell repertoires in COVID-19. Assay used: immunoSEQ multiplex PCR; TCRdb lists only in-frame clones, some missing. The sample lists some 220,000 clones, roughly 85% occurring once. The sample taken for sequencing was peripheral blood. These receptors all come from a woman in her 70s with COVID-19, enrolled during active disease.

The V gene is TRBV19, the J gene TRBJ1-5; D may be TRBD1 (5 bases). Germline V gene lookup returns CDR1 LNHDA and CDR2 SQIVND (reference sequence). V lost 3 bases and J 6 bases, leaving 18 bases between the germline ends. The CDR3 has 16 residues. CDR3 loop: CASSMFLSGGGQPQHF. The CDR3, as DNA: TGTGCCAGTAGTATGTTCTTATCCGGGGGTGGTCAGCCCCAGCATTTT.

The chain uses TRBV11-2 and TRBJ1-1; the match to TRBD1 covers 8 bases. The V gene end was trimmed by 3 bases and the J gene end by 4 bases; junction bases not matched to a gene: 7. Germline V gene data show CDR1 as SGHAT and CDR2 as FQNNGV. This CDR3 region has 15 residues. The CDR3: CASSFYRGIGTEAFF. The CDR3, as DNA: TGTGCCAGCAGCTTTTACAGGGGGATAGGCACTGAAGCTTTCTTT.

The chain links TRBV18 to TRBJ2-3; TRBD2 matches at 12 bases. Per the germline V gene, CDR1 is KGHSH and CDR2 is LQKENI. The CDR3 is 19 amino acids. J was trimmed by 4 bases and V by 2 bases; bases with no gene match: 13. Written as DNA, the CDR3 is TGTGCCAGCTCACCAAACATTCTAGCGGGGGGGCCGGGTCCAGATACGCAGTATTTT. Protein sequence: CASSPNILAGGPGPDTQYF.

The sample holds a few counts of this clone. The chain is built from TRBV6-5 and TRBJ1-2; 7 nucleotides line up with TRBD1. The germline gives CDR1 MNHEY, CDR2 SVGAGI. J gave up 2 bases and V 5 bases, and 5 bases lay outside the gene matches. This CDR3 comprises 14 residues. The DNA for the CDR3 is TGTGCCAGCAGTCGCCGGGACAGAAACTATGGCTACACCTTC. It translates to CASSRRDRNYGYTF.

This clone has more than one count but fewer than ten. The rearrangement uses TRBV11-3 and TRBJ2-7; TRBD1 aligns across 9 bases. CDR3 size: 15 residues. Trimming at V came to 6 bases and at J to 2 bases, leaving 8 bases not matched to a gene. Germline-derived CDR1 and CDR2 are SGHNT and YENEEA. The chain's CDR3 is CASSSAGTGPYEQYF. The CDR3 DNA follows: TGTGCCAGCAGTTCCGCCGGGACAGGGCCCTACGAGCAGTACTTC.

This rearrangement joins TRBV19 to TRBJ1-1; D is undetermined. V shed 7 bases and J shed 1 base, with 13 bases lying between them. CDR1 and CDR2 (germline): LNHDA, SQIVND (reference sequence). The CDR3 covers 14 residues. The CDR3 bases are TGTGCCAGTATATTAGGACGGGAGAACACTGAAGCTTTCTTT. Amino acids: CASILGRENTEAFF.

The chain employs TRBV30 and TRBJ2-7, with unresolved D. The CDR3 spans 13 residues. Germline CDR1 is GTSNPN and CDR2 is SVGIG (reference sequence). V shed 2 bases and J shed 4 bases, with 12 bases lying between them. DNA for the CDR3: TGTGCCTGGAGTCTCAAACTCGCGTACGAGCAGTACTTC. It codes for CAWSLKLAYEQYF.

The CDR3 loop is CASSSGSSGANVLTF. For the CDR3, the DNA is TGTGCCAGCAGCTCCGGGAGCTCTGGGGCCAACGTCCTGACTTTC. This chain links TRBV6-5 with TRBJ2-6, with D perhaps matching TRBD2 (6 bases). V lost 6 bases and J 0 bases, leaving 9 bases between the germline ends. CDR1 MNHEY and CDR2 SVGAGI come from the germline V gene. This CDR3 is built from 15 residues.

This rearrangement joins TRBV24-1 to TRBJ2-3; a weak D match, TRBD1 (6 bases). Germline V gene data show CDR1 as KGHDR and CDR2 as SFDVKD. The V gene lost 1 base and the J gene lost 4 bases, with 14 bases spanning the gap. The CDR3 is 16 residues long. The CDR3 protein is CATSDFQSGVADTQYF. The CDR3 DNA reads TGTGCCACCAGTGATTTCCAATCAGGGGTCGCAGATACGCAGTATTTT.

The rearrangement links TRBV7-9 to TRBJ2-2; D call uncertain. Deletions cut 1 base from V and 4 bases from J, with 4 bases between. The CDR3 consists of 13 residues. CDR1 is SEHNR, CDR2 FQNEAQ, per germline (reference sequence). CDR3 DNA sequence: TGTGCCAGCAGCTTAGTTCTCACCGGGGAGCTGTTTTTT. It is translated as CASSLVLTGELFF.

V is TRBV10-2 and J is TRBJ2-1, with 11 positions matching TRBD2. V shed 7 bases, J shed 4 bases, and the junction held 9 bases outside the gene matches. Looked up from germline, CDR1 is WSHSY and CDR2 is SAAADI. The CDR3 extends over 16 amino acids. CDR3 bases: TGCGCCAGCAAAGGGACTAGCGGAGGGGGGTACAATGAGCAGTTCTTC. This encodes CASKGTSGGGYNEQFF.

The genes are TRBV3-1 (or the pseudogene TRBV3-2) and TRBJ2-1, with 8 bases lining up with TRBD2. Per the germline V gene, CDR1 is LGHDT and CDR2 is YNNKEL (reference sequence). V dropped 5 bases and J dropped 6; count of bases not matched to a gene: 6. This CDR3 contains 14 residues. The CDR3 DNA sequence: TGTGCCAGCAGCAACGTAGCGGGGAGCAATGAGCAGTTCTTC. It codes for CASSNVAGSNEQFF.

The V and J genes are TRBV27 and TRBJ1-3; D is unresolved. Germline CDR1 and CDR2: MNHEY and SMNVEV (reference sequence). The V and J ends lost 5 bases and 4 bases respectively, with 9 bases between them. The CDR3 is 13 residues long. CDR3 protein: CASSPSPGNTIYF. The CDR3 coding sequence is TGTGCCAGCAGTCCCTCCCCCGGAAACACCATATATTTT.

CDR3 nucleotides: TGTGCCAGCCAACAGGGACCTAACACCGGGGAGCTGTTTTTT. Translating gives CASQQGPNTGELFF. The gene calls are TRBV18 and TRBJ2-2; maybe TRBD1 (6 bases). Trimming removed 8 bases from V and 2 bases from J, with 12 bases in between. CDR3 length equals 14 residues. Germline assignment: CDR1 KGHSH and CDR2 LQKENI.

In DNA form, the CDR3 reads TGCGCCAGCAGCTCGAGGACTAGCGGGACTACAGATACGCAGTATTTT. Translated: CASSSRTSGTTDTQYF. The V and J genes are TRBV5-1 and TRBJ2-3, with 12 bases fitting TRBD2. Germline assignment: CDR1 SGHRS and CDR2 YFSETQ. Trimming removed 3 bases from V and 3 bases from J; junction bases left unmatched: 5. This CDR3 has 16 amino acids.

V is TRBV19 and J is TRBJ1-2, with 7 bases fitting TRBD1. The CDR3 covers 16 residues. The germline CDR1 and CDR2 sequences are LNHDA and SQIVND (reference sequence). Losses at the gene ends were 3 bases for V and 2 bases for J; bases not matched to a gene: 9. CDR3 region: CASSMGAGQVNYGYTF. Here the CDR3 DNA reads TGTGCCAGTAGTATGGGAGCCGGACAGGTGAACTATGGCTACACCTTC.

The genes are TRBV19 and TRBJ2-3, with 12 nucleotides matching TRBD2. This CDR3 is 15 amino acids long. The J segment lost 0 bases and the V segment lost 6 bases, leaving 1 base of the junction unmatched. Germline CDR1 LNHDA, CDR2 SQIVND (reference sequence). The CDR3 sequence is CASRLAGGSTDTQYF. The CDR3 nucleotides read TGTGCCAGTAGACTAGCGGGGGGAAGCACAGATACGCAGTATTTT.

The rearrangement links TRBV6-2 or TRBV6-3 to TRBJ1-6; no clear D gene. The CDR3 consists of 14 residues. Germline CDR1 and CDR2: MNHEY and SVGEGT. Trimming cost V 2 bases and J 14 bases, with 16 bases left between them. The DNA for the CDR3 is TGTGCCAGCAGTTACGTAATTGGAGCGGGGTCCCTCCACTTT. The encoded protein is CASSYVIGAGSLHF.